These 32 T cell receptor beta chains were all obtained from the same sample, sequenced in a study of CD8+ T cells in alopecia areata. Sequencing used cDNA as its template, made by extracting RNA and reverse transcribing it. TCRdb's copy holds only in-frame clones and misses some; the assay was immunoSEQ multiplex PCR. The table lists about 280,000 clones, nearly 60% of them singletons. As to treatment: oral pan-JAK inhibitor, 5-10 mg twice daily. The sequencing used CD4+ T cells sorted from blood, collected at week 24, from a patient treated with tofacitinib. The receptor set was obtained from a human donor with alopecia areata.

In DNA form, the CDR3 reads TGCAGCGTTGATAGGGGAATGAACACTGAAGCTTTCTTT. Translated, it gives CSVDRGMNTEAFF. The chain carries TRBV29-1 and TRBJ1-1; D is perhaps TRBD1 (5 bases). Trimming stripped 3 bases from V and 0 bases from J, with 8 bases between. The CDR3 has 13 amino acids. The germline V gene encodes CDR1 SQVTM and CDR2 ANQGSEA.

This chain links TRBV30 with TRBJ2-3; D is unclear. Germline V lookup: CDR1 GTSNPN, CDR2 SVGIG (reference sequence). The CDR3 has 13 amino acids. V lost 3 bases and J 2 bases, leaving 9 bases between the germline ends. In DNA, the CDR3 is TGTGCCTGGAGCTCGGCCAACACAGATACGCAGTATTTT. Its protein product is CAWSSANTDTQYF.

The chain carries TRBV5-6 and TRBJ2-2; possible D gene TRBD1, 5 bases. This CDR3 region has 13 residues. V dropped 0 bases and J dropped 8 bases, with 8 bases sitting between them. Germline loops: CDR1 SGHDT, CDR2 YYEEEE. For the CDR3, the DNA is TGTGCCAGCAGCTTGGATCAGGGTGGGGAGCTGTTTTTT. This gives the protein CASSLDQGGELFF.

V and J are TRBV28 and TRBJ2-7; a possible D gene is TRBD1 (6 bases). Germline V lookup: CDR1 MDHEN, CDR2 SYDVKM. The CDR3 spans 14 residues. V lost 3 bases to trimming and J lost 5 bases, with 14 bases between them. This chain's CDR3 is CASSLSGANHEQYF. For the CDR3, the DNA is TGTGCCAGCAGTTTGTCAGGGGCGAACCACGAGCAGTACTTC.

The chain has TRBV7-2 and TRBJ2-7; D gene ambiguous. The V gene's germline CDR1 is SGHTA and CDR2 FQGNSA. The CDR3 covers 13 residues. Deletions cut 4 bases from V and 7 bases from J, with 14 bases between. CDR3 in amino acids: CASSSPELLEQYF. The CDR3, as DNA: TGTGCCAGCAGCTCACCAGAGCTTCTGGAGCAGTACTTC.

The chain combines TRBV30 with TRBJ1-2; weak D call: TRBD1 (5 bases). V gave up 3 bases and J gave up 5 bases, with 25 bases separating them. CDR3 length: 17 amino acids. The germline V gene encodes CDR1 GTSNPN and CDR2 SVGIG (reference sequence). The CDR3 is CAWSGTGTSVRVYGYTF. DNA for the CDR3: TGTGCCTGGAGCGGTACCGGGACCTCCGTTCGAGTTTATGGCTACACCTTC.

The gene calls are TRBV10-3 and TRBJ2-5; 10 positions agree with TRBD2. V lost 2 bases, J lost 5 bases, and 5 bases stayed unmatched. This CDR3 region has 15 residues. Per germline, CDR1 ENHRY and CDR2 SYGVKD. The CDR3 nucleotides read TGTGCCATCAGTGAGCAGCGGGGGGGCCGCGAGACCCAGTACTTC. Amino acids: CAISEQRGGRETQYF.

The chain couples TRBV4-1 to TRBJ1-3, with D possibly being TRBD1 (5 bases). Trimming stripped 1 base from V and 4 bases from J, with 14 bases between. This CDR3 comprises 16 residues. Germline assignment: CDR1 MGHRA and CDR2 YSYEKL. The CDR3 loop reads CASSQAPSRDGNTIYF. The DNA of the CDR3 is TGCGCCAGCAGCCAAGCACCCAGCAGGGACGGAAACACCATATATTTT.

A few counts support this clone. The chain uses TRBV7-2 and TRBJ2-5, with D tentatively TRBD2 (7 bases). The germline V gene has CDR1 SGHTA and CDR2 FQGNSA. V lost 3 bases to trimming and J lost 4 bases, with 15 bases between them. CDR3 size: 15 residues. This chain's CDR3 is CASSFNWGGGETQYF. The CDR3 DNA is TGTGCCAGCAGCTTTAATTGGGGGGGCGGAGAGACCCAGTACTTC.

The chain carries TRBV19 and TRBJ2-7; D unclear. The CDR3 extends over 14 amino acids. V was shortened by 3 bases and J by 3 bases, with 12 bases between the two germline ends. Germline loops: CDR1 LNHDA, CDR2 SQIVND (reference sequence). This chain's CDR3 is CASSMGTASYEQYF. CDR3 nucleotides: TGTGCCAGTAGTATGGGAACAGCAAGCTACGAGCAGTACTTC.

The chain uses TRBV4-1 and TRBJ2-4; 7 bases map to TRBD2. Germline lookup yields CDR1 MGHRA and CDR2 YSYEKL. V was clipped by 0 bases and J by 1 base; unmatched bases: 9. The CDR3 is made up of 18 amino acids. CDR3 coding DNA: TGCGCCAGCAGCCAAGATCGGGCGGGGGTGTGGGCCAAAAACATTCAGTACTTC. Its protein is CASSQDRAGVWAKNIQYF.

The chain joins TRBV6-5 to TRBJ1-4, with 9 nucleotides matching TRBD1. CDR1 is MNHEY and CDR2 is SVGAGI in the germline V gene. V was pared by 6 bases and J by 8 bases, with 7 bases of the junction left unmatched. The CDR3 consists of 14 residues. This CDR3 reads CASRPDRGEEKLFF. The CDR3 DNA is TGTGCCAGCAGGCCGGACAGGGGAGAGGAAAAACTGTTTTTT.

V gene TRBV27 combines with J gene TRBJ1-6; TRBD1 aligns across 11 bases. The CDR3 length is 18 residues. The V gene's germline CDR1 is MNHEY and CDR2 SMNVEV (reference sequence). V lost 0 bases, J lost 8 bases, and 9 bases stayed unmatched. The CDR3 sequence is CASSLSGTGGLVDSPLHF. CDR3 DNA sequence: TGTGCCAGCAGTTTATCAGGGACAGGGGGATTAGTAGATTCACCCCTCCACTTT.

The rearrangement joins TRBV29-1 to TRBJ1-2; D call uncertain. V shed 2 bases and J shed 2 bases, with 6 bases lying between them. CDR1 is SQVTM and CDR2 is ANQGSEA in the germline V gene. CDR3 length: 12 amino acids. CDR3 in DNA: TGCAGCGTTGAAAGCGGGAACTATGGCTACACCTTC. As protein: CSVESGNYGYTF. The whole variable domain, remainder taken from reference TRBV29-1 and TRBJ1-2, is SAVISQKPSRDICQRGTSLTIQCQVDSQVTMMFWYRQQPGQSLTLIATANQGSEATYESGFVIDKFPISRPNLTFSTLTVSNMSPEDSSIYLCSVESGNYGYTFGSGTRLTVV.

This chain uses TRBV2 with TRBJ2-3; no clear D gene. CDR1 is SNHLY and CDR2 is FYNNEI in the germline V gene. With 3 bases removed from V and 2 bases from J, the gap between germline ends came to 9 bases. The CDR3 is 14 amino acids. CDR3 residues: CASSDGVNTDTQYF. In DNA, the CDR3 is TGTGCCAGCAGTGATGGGGTAAACACAGATACGCAGTATTTT. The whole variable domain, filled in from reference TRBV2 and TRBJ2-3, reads EPEVTQTPSHQVTQMGQEVILRCVPISNHLYFYWYRQILGQKVEFLVSFYNNEISEKSEIFDDQFSVERPDGSNFTLKIRSTKLEDSAMYFCASSDGVNTDTQYFGPGTRLTVL.

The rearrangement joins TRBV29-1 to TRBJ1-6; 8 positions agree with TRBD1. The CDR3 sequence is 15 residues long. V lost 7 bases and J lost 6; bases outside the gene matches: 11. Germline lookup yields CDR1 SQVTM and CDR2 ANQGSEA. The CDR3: CSASGGDRINSPLHF. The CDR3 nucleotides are TGCAGCGCCTCGGGGGGGGACAGGATTAATTCACCCCTCCACTTT.

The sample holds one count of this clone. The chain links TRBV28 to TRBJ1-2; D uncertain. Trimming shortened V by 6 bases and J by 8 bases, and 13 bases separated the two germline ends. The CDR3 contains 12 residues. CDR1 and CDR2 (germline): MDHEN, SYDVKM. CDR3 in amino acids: CASRLGYRGYTF. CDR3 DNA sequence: TGTGCCAGCAGGCTGGGGTATAGAGGCTACACCTTC.

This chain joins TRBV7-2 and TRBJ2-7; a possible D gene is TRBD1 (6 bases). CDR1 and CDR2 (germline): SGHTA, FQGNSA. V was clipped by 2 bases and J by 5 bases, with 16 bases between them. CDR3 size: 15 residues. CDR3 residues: CASSLLGSNRDEQYF. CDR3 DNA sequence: TGTGCCAGCAGCTTACTCGGTTCCAACAGGGACGAGCAGTACTTC.

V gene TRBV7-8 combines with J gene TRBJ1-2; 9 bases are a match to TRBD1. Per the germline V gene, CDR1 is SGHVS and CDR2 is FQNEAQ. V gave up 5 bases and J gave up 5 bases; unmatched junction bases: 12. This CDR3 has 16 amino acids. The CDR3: CASSPTAGTGLYGYTF. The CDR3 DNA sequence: TGTGCCAGCAGCCCTACGGCCGGGACAGGGCTGTATGGCTACACCTTC.

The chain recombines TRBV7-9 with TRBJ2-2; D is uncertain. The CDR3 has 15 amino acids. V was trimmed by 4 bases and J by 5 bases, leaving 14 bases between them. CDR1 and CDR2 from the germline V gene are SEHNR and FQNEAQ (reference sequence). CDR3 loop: CASSSAVAFTGELFF. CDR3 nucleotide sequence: TGTGCCAGCAGCTCGGCAGTGGCTTTTACCGGGGAGCTGTTTTTT.

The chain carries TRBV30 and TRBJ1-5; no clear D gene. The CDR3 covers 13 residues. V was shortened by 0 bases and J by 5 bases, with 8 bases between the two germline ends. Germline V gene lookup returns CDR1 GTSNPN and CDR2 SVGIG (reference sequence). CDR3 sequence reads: CAWSVVVDQPQHF. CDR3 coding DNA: TGTGCCTGGAGTGTAGTAGTGGATCAGCCCCAGCATTTT.

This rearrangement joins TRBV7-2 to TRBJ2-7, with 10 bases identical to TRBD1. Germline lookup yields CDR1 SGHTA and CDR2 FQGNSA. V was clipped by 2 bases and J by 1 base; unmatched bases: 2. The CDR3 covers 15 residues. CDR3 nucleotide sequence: TGTGCCAGCAGCTTACGGACAGGGGGTTCCTACGAGCAGTACTTC. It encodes CASSLRTGGSYEQYF.

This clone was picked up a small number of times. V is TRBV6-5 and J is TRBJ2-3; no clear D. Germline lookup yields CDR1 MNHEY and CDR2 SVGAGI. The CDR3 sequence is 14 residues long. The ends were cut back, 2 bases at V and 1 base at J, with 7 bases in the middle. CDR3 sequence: CASSYVLGTDTQYF. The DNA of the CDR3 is TGTGCCAGCAGTTACGTGCTAGGCACAGATACGCAGTATTTT.

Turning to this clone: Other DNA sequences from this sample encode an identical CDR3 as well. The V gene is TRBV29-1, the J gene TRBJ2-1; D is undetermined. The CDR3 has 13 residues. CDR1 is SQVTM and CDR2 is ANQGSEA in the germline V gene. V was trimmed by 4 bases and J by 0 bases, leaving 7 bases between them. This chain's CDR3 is CSVAGSSYNEQFF. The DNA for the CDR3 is TGCAGCGTTGCAGGAAGCTCCTACAATGAGCAGTTCTTC.

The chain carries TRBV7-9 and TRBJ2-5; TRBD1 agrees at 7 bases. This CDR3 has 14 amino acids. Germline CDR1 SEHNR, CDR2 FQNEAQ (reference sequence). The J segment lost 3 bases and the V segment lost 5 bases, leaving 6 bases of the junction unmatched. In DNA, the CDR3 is TGTGCCAGCAGCGACCAGGGGGTTAAAGAGACCCAGTACTTC. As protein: CASSDQGVKETQYF.

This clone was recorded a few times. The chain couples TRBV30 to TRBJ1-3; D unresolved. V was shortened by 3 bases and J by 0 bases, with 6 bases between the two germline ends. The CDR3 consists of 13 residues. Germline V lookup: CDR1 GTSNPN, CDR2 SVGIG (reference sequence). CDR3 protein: CAWRVPSGNTIYF. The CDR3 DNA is TGTGCCTGGAGGGTCCCCTCTGGAAACACCATATATTTT. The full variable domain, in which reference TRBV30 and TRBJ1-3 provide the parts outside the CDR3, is SQTIHQWPATLVQPVGSPLSLECTVEGTSNPNLYWYRQAAGRGLQLLFYSVGIGQISSEVPQNLSASRPQDRQFILSSKKLLLSDSGFYLCAWRVPSGNTIYFGEGSWLTVV.

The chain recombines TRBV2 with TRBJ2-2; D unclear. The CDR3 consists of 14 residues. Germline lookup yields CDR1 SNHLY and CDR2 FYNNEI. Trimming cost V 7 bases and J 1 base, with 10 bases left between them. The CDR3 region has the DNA TGTGCCAGCATGCCCCTAGTGAACACCGGGGAGCTGTTTTTT. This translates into CASMPLVNTGELFF.

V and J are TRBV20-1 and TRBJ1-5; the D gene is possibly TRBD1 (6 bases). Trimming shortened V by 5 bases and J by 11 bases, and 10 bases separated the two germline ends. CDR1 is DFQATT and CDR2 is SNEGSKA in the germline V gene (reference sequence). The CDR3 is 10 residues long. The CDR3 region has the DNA TGCAGTGCTCAACAGGGTTCCCAGCATTTT. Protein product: CSAQQGSQHF.

CDR3 sequence: CASSRLGRGATGELFF. The CDR3 DNA reads TGTGCCAGCAGCCGCCTCGGGCGGGGGGCAACCGGGGAGCTGTTTTTT. V and J are TRBV5-6 and TRBJ2-2, with 8 bases matching TRBD2. CDR1 and CDR2 from the germline V gene are SGHDT and YYEEEE. V was pared by 4 bases and J by 5 bases, with 10 bases of the junction left unmatched. This CDR3 contains 16 residues. Based on the CDR3 plus reference TRBV5-6 and TRBJ2-2, the full variable domain is DAGVTQSPTHLIKTRGQQVTLRCSPKSGHDTVSWYQQALGQGPQFIFQYYEEEERQRGNFPDRFSGHQFPNYSSELNVNALLLGDSALYLCASSRLGRGATGELFFGEGSRLTVL.

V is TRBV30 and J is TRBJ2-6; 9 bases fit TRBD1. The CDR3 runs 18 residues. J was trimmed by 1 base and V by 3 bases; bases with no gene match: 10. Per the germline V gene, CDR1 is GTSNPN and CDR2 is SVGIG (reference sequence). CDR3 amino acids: CAWRRKGQGWSGANVLTF. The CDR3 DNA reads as TGTGCCTGGAGACGAAAGGGACAGGGATGGTCTGGGGCCAACGTCCTGACTTTC.

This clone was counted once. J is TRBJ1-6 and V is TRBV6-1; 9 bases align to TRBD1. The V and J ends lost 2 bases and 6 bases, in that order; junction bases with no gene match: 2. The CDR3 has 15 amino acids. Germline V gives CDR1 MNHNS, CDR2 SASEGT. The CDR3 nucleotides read TGTGCCAGCAGTGAACCGGGACAGGGTAATTCACCCCTCCACTTT. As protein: CASSEPGQGNSPLHF.

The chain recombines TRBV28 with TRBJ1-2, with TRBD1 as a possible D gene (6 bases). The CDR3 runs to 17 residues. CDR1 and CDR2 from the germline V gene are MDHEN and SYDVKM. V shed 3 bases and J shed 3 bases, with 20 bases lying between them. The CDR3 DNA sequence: TGTGCCAGCAGTTTTAGGGGGGAAGAGACGAAGTACTATGGCTACACCTTC. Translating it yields CASSFRGEETKYYGYTF.